These 5 T cell receptor beta chains originate from one sample sequenced in a study of blood T cell repertoires in COVID-19. Clones were sequenced by immunoSEQ multiplex PCR, and TCRdb holds only the in-frame ones, with some missing. This table has a few hundred thousand clones, about 82% appearing once. Sequencing was carried out using peripheral blood. Receptors originate from a woman aged 45 to 65 with acute or convalescent COVID-19.

This clone was observed once. The chain uses TRBV19 and TRBJ2-7, with 7 nucleotides matching TRBD1. Germline assignment: CDR1 LNHDA and CDR2 SQIVND (reference sequence). V was pared by 5 bases and J by 4 bases, with 11 bases of the junction left unmatched. The CDR3 contains 15 residues. Here the CDR3 reads CASSQDREHRYEQYF. CDR3 in DNA: TGTGCCAGTAGTCAAGACAGGGAACACCGATACGAGCAGTACTTC.

The V and J genes are TRBV7-3 and TRBJ1-1; possible D gene TRBD1, 6 bases. The CDR3 contains 13 residues. The germline V gene has CDR1 SGHTA and CDR2 FQGTGA. The V and J ends lost 4 bases and 2 bases respectively, with 8 bases between them. The CDR3 region is CASSWTDNTEAFF. CDR3 nucleotide sequence: TGTGCCAGCAGCTGGACAGACAACACTGAAGCTTTCTTT. Together with reference TRBV7-3 and TRBJ1-1, the CDR3 gives the full variable domain: GAGVSQTPSNKVTEKGKYVELRCDPISGHTALYWYRQSLGQGPEFLIYFQGTGAADDSGLPNDRFFAVRPEGSVSTLKIQRTERGDSAVYLCASSWTDNTEAFFGQGTRLTVV.

This clone was detected only once. This sequence joins TRBV7-9 and TRBJ2-1; 7 bases align to TRBD1. Per the germline V gene, CDR1 is SEHNR and CDR2 is FQNEAQ (reference sequence). After removal of 5 bases from V and 4 bases from J, the junction contained 11 bases not matched to a gene. CDR3 length: 16 amino acids. The CDR3 loop reads CASSLRDREIYNEQFF. CDR3 sequence (DNA): TGTGCCAGCAGCCTACGAGACAGGGAGATATACAATGAGCAGTTCTTC.

V and J are TRBV19 and TRBJ2-3; tentatively, D is TRBD1 (5 bases). Germline V lookup: CDR1 LNHDA, CDR2 SQIVND (reference sequence). With 5 bases removed from V and 5 bases from J, the gap between germline ends came to 17 bases. This CDR3 is 15 amino acids long. The CDR3 protein is CASSPQVGVQDTQYF. CDR3 nucleotide sequence: TGTGCCAGTAGTCCCCAAGTAGGGGTTCAAGATACGCAGTATTTT.

The rearrangement uses TRBV27 and TRBJ1-5, with 7 bases matching TRBD1. The junction had 10 bases not matched to a gene; V was cut back by 5 bases and J by 0 bases. CDR1 and CDR2 (germline): MNHEY, SMNVEV (reference sequence). The CDR3 extends over 17 amino acids. The CDR3 region is CASSRQGQVYSNQPQHF. The CDR3 region has the DNA TGTGCCAGCAGTCGACAGGGTCAAGTTTATAGCAATCAGCCCCAGCATTTT.